The entry below describes one TCR beta chain. Its antigen remains undetermined. Base qualities are not at hand, and no much larger clone is one base apart. The V and J ends are trimmed by 3 bases and 7 bases, leaving 12 bases between them. The germline V gene provides CDR1 SGHAT and CDR2 FQNNGV. From the cysteine up to the phenylalanine, the CDR3 has a length of 13 residues. The retained sequence is limited to the CDR3, 39 bases, with the frame set at the first base. The sample is drawn from a study of beta chain features in type 1 diabetes (dated by TCRdb to the late 2010s). Describing the broader study: Patients and healthy donors did not differ in mean age, gender distribution, total cell number or subset yield. In the study, TCRB repertoires of sorted circulating CD4+ T cell subsets from recently diagnosed type 1 diabetes patients were compared with those of matched healthy donors. Regulatory and stem cell-like memory subsets were obtained from only 8 patients and about eight healthy donors, while naive and central memory subsets were obtained from all 28 donors. A total of roughly 100,000,000 sorted cells were examined across all samples, and the number of cells per subset was strongly correlated with RNA yield.

All of the isolated RNA was reverse transcribed with the High Capacity cDNA Reverse Transcription Kit, so expressed TCRB transcripts were sequenced. Deep immunoSEQ sequencing was performed on naive, central memory and regulatory T cell samples, with an average of about 3.57 million total reads per sample. Sorted cells were lysed in RLT buffer, and RNA was extracted using DNase-treated RNeasy Micro or Mini kits according to cell number. To prevent cross-contamination, every cell subset was processed on its own, while patient and healthy donor samples were processed together. The immunoSEQ multiplex PCR was used to amplify TCRB sequences from cDNA, yielding 87-bp fragments that span the CDR3 region. The amplicons were sequenced using the Illumina HiSeq platform. Under the source paper's analysis protocol: PCR bias was corrected computationally using synthetic template baselines, and reads within Hamming distance 2 were collapsed, with unmergeable singletons discarded. By aligning reads against IMGT, V, D and J genes, CDR3 length, and insertions or deletions at six rearrangement sites were assigned. Within each subset, clonotype counts were normalized to sorted cell number, after which true diversity and Gini coefficients were computed with the tcR R package. The overlap coefficient, calculated on TCRB nucleotide sequences, was used to quantify repertoire sharing. As a proxy for the pre-selection repertoire, out-of-frame TCRB sequences from naive cells were analyzed. TCRdb carries this immuneACCESS record with in-frame sequences only. Its versions omit some clonotypes, under half of them owing to an unresolved V gene in the studies checked, with the rest unexplained. The V and J calls and clone size were taken over from that table, and D and trimming were inferred from the DNA. This sample has fewer than 450,000 clones in its table, and roughly 13% of those were observed once. The ten top clones hold 0.015% of the sample.

Study-wide conclusions, independent of this receptor: PCR might favor shorter templates, but patient and control samples were amplified and corrected together, so any skew would affect both groups equally. Fewer insertions and more nucleotide deletions at VDJ recombination sites were observed in patients with type 1 diabetes, implying thymic rearrangement abnormalities. Because cDNA was sequenced instead of genomic DNA, activated cells with high expression could be over-represented, although the groups did not differ in activation or CD3 levels. A moderate but significant shortening of TCRB CDR3 length was observed in type 1 diabetes patients in all four CD4+ subsets. Because the HLA sub-analyses included only small numbers of individuals, any influence of HLA type on TCRB rearrangement was left unresolved. Naive, central memory and regulatory TCRB repertoires appeared to be more similar among patients than among healthy donors.

From each donor, a single peripheral blood sample of 100 to 150 mL on average was drawn into heparinised tubes. A BD FACSAria II was used to sort naive, central memory, regulatory and stem cell-like memory CD4+ T cells with a panel that included CD45RO, CCR7, CD25, CD127, CD95 and CD27. A purity above 98% was achieved for all sorted populations. PBMCs were separated immediately by Lymphoprep density gradient centrifugation and were stained directly, without being cultured. So that batch effects would be minimized, each experiment stained and sorted samples in pairs, pairing one healthy donor with one patient.

The specimen was naive CD4+ T cells from blood. Sample cell subset or site, as interpreted from the label and publication: true naive CD4+ T cells. The receptor chain draws on TRBV11-2 and TRBJ1-2; the best D guess is TRBD1, with 5 bases matching. The origin of this receptor is a woman aged 18-30 years with type 1 diabetes. The nucleotide sequence is given as TGTGCCAGCAGCTTCTCAGGGTCCGGTGGCTACACCTTC. This encodes CASSFSGSGGYTF.